This TCR beta chain was retrieved from a study of early T cells in non-severe SARS-CoV-2 infection. Germline-derived CDR1 and CDR2 are MNHNY and SVGAGI (reference sequence). The CDR3 sequence is 12 residues long. V lost 4 bases and J lost 13, with 16 bases in between. This clonotype has a handful of counts. TCRdb reprocessed the 5' RACE reads with MiXCR, giving one entry per CDR3 protein. This sample has about 64,000 distinct CDR3 sequences, with around 4.6% found just once. The TCR comes from an adult who was a healthcare worker with PCR-confirmed SARS-CoV-2 infection or an uninfected control (not recorded which). Sequenced material: whole blood. The chain couples TRBV6-6 to TRBJ2-5, with D tentatively TRBD2 (5 bases). The CDR3 DNA reads as TGTGCCAGCAGTTCGACGGGGTTCTATCCGTACTTC. This sequence encodes CASSSTGFYPYF.